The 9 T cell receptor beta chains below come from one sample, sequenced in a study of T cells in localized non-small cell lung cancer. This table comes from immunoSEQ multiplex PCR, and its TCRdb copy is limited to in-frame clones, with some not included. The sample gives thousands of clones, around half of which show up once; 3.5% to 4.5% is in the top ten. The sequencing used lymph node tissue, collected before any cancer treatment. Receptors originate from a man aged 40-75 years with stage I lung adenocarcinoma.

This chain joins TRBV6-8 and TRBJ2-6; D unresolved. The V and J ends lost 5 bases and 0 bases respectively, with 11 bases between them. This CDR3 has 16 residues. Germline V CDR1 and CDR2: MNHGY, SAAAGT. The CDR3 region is CASSRLPRSGANVLTF. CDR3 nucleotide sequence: TGTGCCAGCAGTCGACTGCCACGCTCTGGGGCCAACGTCCTGACTTTC.

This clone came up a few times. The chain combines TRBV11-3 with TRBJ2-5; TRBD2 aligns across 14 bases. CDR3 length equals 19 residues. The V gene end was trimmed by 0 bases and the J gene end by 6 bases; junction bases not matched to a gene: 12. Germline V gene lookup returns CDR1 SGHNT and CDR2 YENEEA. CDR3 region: CASSLDAGPWTSGGKTQYF. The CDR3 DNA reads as TGTGCCAGCAGCTTAGATGCCGGACCGTGGACTAGCGGGGGGAAGACCCAGTACTTC.

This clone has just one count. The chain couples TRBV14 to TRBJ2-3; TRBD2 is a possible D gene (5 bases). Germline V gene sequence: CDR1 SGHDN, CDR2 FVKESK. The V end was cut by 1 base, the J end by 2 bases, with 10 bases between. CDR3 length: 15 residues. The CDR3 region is CASSQALGTTDTQYF. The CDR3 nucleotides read TGTGCCAGCAGCCAAGCACTAGGAACCACAGATACGCAGTATTTT.

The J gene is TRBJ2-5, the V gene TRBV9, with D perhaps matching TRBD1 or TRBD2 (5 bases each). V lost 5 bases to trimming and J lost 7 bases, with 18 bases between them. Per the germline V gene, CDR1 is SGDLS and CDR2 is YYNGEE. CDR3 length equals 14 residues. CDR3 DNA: TGTGCCAGCAGGACGGGACGTCCAAAGGGGACCCAGTACTTC. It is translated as CASRTGRPKGTQYF.

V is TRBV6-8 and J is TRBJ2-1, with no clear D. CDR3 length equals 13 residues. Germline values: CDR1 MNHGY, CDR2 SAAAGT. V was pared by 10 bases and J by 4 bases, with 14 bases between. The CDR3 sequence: CAIRPLGYNEQFF. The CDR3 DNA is TGTGCCATCCGCCCCTTGGGGTACAATGAGCAGTTCTTC.

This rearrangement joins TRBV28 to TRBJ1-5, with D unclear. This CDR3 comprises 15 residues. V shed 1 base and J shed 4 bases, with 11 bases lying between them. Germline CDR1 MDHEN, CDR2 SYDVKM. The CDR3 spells CASSLLGYANQPQHF. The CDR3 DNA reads TGTGCCAGCAGTTTATTGGGTTACGCTAATCAGCCCCAGCATTTT.

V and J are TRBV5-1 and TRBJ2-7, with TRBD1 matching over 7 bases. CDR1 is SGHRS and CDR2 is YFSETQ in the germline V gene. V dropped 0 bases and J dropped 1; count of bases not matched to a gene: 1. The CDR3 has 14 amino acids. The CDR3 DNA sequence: TGCGCCAGCAGCTTGGTGGACAGGTCCTACGAGCAGTACTTC. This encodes CASSLVDRSYEQYF.

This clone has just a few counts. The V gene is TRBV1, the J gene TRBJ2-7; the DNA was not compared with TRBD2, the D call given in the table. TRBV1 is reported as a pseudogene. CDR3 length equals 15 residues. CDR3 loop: CASSQEQGGGYEQYF. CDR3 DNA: TGCGCCAGCAGCCAGGAACAGGGCGGGGGTTACGAGCAGTACTTC.

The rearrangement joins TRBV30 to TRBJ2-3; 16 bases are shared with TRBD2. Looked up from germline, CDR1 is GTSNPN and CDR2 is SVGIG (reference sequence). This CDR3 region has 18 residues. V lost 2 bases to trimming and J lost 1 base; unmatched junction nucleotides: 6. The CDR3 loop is CAWSLGLAGGPGTDTQYF. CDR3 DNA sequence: TGTGCCTGGAGTCTGGGACTAGCGGGAGGGCCCGGCACAGATACGCAGTATTTT.